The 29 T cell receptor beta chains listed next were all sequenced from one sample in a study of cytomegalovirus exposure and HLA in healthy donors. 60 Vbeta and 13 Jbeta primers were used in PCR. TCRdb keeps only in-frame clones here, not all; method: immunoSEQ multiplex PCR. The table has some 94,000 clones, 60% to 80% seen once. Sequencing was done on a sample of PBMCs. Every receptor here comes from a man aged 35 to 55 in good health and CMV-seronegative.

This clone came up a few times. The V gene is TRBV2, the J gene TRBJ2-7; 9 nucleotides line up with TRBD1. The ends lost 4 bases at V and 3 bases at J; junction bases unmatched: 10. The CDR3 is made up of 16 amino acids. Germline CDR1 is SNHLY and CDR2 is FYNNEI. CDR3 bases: TGTGCCAGCAGTGCAACCACCGGGACAGGGTTCTACGAGCAGTACTTC. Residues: CASSATTGTGFYEQYF.

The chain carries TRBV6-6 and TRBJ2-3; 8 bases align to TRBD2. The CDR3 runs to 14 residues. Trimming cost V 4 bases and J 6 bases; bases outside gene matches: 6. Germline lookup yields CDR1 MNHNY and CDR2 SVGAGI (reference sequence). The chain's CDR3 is CASSLSGSRDTQYF. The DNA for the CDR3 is TGTGCCAGCAGTTTGAGCGGGAGTAGGGATACGCAGTATTTT.

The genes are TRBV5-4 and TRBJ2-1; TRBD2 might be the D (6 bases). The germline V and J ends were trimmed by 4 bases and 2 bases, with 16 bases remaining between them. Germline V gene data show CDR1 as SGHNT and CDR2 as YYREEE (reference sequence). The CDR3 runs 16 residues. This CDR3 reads CASSTWRVAAYNEQFF. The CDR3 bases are TGTGCCAGCAGCACTTGGCGGGTAGCGGCCTACAATGAGCAGTTCTTC.

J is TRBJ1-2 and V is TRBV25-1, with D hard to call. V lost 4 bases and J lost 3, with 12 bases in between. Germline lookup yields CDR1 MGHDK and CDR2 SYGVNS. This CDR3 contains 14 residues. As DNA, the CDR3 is TGTGCCAGCAGTGGCGGAATTGGCTACTATGGCTACACCTTC. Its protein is CASSGGIGYYGYTF.

The CDR3, as DNA: TGTGCCAGCAGCTCCCGGGACAGGCGCGGTTACGAGCAGTACTTC. It codes for CASSSRDRRGYEQYF. V gene TRBV11-1 combines with J gene TRBJ2-7, with TRBD1 matching 8 bases. Germline CDR1 is SGHAT and CDR2 is FQDESV (reference sequence). The CDR3 spans 15 residues. V lost 4 bases to trimming and J lost 4 bases; unmatched junction nucleotides: 9. The whole variable domain, remainder taken from reference TRBV11-1 and TRBJ2-7, is EAEVAQSPRYKITEKSQAVAFWCDPISGHATLYWYRQILGQGPELLVQFQDESVVDDSQLPKDRFSAERLKGVDSTLKIQPAELGDSAMYLCASSSRDRRGYEQYFGPGTRLTVT.

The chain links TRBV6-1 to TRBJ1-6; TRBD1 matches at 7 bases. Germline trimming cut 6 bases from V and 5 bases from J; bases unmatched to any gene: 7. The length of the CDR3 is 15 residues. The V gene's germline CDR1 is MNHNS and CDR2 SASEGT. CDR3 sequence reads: CASRSPGQNNSPLHF. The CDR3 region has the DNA TGTGCCAGCAGGTCTCCGGGACAGAATAATTCACCCCTCCACTTT.

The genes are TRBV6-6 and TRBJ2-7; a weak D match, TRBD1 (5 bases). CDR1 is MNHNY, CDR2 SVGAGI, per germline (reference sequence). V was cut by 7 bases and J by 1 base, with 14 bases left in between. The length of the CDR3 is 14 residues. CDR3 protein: CASMDLDKSYEQYF. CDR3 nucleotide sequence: TGTGCCAGCATGGATCTGGACAAGTCCTACGAGCAGTACTTC.

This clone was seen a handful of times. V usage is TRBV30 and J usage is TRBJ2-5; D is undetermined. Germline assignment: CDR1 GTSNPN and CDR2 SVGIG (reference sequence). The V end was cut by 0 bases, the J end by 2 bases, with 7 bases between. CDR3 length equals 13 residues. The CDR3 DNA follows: TGTGCCTGGAGTGTACGAGAACAAGAGACCCAGTACTTC. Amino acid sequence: CAWSVREQETQYF.

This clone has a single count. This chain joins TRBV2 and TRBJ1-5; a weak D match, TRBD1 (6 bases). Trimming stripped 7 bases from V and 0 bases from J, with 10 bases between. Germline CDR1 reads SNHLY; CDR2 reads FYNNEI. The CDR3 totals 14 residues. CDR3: CASTGQYSNQPQHF. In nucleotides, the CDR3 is TGTGCCAGCACAGGACAGTATAGCAATCAGCCCCAGCATTTT. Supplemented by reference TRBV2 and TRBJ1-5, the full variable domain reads EPEVTQTPSHQVTQMGQEVILRCVPISNHLYFYWYRQILGQKVEFLVSFYNNEISEKSEIFDDQFSVERPDGSNFTLKIRSTKLEDSAMYFCASTGQYSNQPQHFGDGTRLSIL.

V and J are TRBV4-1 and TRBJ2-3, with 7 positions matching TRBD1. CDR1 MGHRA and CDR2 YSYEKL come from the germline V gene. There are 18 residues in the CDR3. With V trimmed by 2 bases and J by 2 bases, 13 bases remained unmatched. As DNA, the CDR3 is TGCGCCAGCAGCCAACGCCCCCCAACAGGGGACATCACAGATACGCAGTATTTT. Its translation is CASSQRPPTGDITDTQYF.

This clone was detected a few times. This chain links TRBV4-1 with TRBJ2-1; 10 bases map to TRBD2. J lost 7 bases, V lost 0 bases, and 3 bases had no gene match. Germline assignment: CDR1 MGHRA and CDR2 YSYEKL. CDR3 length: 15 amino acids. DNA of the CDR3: TGCGCCAGCAGCCAAGAAAGCGGGAGGGTTAATGAGCAGTTCTTC. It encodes CASSQESGRVNEQFF.

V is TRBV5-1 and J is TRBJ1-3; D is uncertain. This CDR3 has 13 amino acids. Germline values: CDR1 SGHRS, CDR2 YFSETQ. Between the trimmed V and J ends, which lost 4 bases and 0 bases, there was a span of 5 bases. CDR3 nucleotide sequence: TGCGCCAGCAGCCCCCTCTCTGGAAACACCATATATTTT. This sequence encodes CASSPLSGNTIYF.

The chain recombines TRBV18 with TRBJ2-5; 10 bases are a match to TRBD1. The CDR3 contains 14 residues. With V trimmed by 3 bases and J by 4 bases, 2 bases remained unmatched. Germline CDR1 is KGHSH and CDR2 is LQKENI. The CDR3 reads CASSPGTGVETQYF. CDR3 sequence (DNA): TGTGCCAGCTCACCTGGGACAGGGGTAGAGACCCAGTACTTC. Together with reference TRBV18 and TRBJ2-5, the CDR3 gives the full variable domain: NAGVMQNPRHLVRRRGQEARLRCSPMKGHSHVYWYRQLPEEGLKFMVYLQKENIIDESGMPKERFSAEFPKEGPSILRIQQVVRGDSAAYFCASSPGTGVETQYFGPGTRLLVL.

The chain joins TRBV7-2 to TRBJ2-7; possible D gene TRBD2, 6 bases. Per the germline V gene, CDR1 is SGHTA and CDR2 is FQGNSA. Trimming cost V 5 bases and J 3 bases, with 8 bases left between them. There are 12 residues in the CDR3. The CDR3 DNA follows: TGTGCCAGCAGCGCAGCGGGCTACGAGCAGTACTTC. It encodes CASSAAGYEQYF.

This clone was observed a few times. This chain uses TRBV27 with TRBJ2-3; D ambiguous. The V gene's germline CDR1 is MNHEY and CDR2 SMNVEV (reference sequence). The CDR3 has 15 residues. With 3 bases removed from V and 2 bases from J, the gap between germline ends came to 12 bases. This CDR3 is CASSFRLKPTDTQYF. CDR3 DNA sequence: TGTGCCAGCAGTTTTAGACTGAAGCCCACAGATACGCAGTATTTT.

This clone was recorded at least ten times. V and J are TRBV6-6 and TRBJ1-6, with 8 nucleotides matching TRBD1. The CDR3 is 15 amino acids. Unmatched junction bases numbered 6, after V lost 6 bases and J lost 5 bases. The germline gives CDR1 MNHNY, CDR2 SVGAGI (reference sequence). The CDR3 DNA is TGTGCCAGCAGAGAGACAGGGGCGAATAATTCACCCCTCCACTTT. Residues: CASRETGANNSPLHF.

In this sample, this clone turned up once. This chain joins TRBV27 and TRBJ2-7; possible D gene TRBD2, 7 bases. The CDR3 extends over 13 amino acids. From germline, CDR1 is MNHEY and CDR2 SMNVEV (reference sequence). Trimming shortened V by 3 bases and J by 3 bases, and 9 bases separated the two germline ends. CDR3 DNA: TGTGCCAGCAGTTTGAGGGGGGGCTACGAGCAGTACTTC. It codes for CASSLRGGYEQYF.

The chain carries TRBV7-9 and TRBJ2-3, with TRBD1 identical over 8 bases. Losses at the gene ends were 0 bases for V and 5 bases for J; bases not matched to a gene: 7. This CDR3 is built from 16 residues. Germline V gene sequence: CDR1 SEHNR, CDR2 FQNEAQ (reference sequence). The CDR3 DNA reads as TGTGCCAGCAGCTTAGCGCCCCAGGGGGCGAAAGATACGCAGTATTTT. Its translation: CASSLAPQGAKDTQYF.

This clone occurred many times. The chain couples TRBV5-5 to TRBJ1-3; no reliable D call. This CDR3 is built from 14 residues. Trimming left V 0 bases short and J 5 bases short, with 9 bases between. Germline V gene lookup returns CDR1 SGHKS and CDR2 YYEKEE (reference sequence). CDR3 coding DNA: TGTGCCAGCAGCTTGGGCCAGTCCCGAAACACCATATATTTT. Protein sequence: CASSLGQSRNTIYF.

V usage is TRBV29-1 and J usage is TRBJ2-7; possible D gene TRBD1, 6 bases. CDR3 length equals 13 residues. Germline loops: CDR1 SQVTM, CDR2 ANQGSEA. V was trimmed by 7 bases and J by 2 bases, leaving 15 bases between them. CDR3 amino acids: CSAAWTATYEQYF. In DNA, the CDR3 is TGCAGCGCTGCGTGGACAGCCACCTACGAGCAGTACTTC.

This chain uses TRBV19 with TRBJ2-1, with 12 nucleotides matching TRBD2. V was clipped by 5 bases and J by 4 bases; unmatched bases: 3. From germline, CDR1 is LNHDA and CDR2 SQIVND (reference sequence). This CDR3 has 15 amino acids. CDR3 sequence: CASSLAGGRYNEQFF. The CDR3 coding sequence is TGTGCCAGTAGTCTAGCGGGAGGGCGGTACAATGAGCAGTTCTTC.

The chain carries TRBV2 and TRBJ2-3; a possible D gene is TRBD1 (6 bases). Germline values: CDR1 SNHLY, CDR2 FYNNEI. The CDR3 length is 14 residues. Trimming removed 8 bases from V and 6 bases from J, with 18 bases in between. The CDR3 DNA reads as TGTGCCAGCTCCACGCAGGGGAATTTGGATACGCAGTATTTT. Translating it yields CASSTQGNLDTQYF. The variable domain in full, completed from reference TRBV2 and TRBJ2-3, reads EPEVTQTPSHQVTQMGQEVILRCVPISNHLYFYWYRQILGQKVEFLVSFYNNEISEKSEIFDDQFSVERPDGSNFTLKIRSTKLEDSAMYFCASSTQGNLDTQYFGPGTRLTVL.

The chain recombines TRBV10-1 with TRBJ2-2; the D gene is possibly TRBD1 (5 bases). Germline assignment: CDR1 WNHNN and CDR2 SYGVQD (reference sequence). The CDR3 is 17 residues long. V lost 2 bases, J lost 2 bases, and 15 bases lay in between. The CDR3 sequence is CASSELRTTSNTGELFF. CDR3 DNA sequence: TGCGCCAGCAGTGAGCTCAGGACAACTTCTAACACCGGGGAGCTGTTTTTT.

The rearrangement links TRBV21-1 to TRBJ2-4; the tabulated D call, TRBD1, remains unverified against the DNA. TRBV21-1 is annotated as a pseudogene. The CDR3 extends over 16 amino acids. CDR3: CASSKEPGRAKNIQYF. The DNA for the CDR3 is TGTGCCAGCAGCAAAGAACCAGGGCGGGCCAAAAACATTCAGTACTTC.

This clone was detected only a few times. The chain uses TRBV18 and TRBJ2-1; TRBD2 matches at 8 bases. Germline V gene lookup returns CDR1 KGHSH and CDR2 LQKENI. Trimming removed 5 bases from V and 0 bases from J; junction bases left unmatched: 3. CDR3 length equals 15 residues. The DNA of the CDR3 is TGTGCCAGCTCATCCGGGACTAGCTCCTACAATGAGCAGTTCTTC. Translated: CASSSGTSSYNEQFF.

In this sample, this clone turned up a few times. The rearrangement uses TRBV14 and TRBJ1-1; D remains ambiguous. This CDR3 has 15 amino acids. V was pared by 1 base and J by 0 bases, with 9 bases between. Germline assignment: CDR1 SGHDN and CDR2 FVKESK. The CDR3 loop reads CASSQVSQVNTEAFF. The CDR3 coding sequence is TGTGCCAGCAGCCAAGTAAGCCAGGTGAACACTGAAGCTTTCTTT.

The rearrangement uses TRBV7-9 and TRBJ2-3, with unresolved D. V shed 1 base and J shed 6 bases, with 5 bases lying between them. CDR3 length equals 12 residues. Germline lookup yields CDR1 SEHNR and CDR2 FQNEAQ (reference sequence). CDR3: CASSLVSDTQYF. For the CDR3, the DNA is TGTGCCAGCAGCTTAGTATCGGATACGCAGTATTTT.

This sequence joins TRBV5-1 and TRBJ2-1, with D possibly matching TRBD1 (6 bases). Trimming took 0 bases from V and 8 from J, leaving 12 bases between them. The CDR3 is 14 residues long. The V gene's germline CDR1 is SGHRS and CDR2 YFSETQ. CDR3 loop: CASSLGTVSDEQFF. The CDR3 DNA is TGCGCCAGCAGCTTGGGGACAGTTAGCGATGAGCAGTTCTTC.

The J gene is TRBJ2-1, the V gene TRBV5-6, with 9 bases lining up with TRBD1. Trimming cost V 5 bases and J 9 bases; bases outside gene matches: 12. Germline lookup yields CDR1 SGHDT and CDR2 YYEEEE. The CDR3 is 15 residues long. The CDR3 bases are TGTGCCAGCAGTCTAGGACAGGGGACCCCTCGTGAGCAGTTCTTC. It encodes CASSLGQGTPREQFF.